These 6 T cell receptor beta chains share one sample of origin, sequenced in a study of blood T cells in healthy people across ages. With a J-beta primer mix and a sample-barcoded 5' primer, a second PCR ran about 7 to 12 cycles. Using its own MiXCR run on the 5' RACE reads, TCRdb lists one record per CDR3 protein. The table lists roughly 1.7 million distinct CDR3 sequences, about 35% of them singletons. The sample was blood. Receptors originate from a woman aged 25-40 years in good health.

The chain links TRBV5-1 to TRBJ2-3; D may correspond to TRBD1 or TRBD2 (5 bases each). V shed 4 bases and J shed 1 base, with 13 bases lying between them. This CDR3 region has 15 residues. CDR1 is SGHRS and CDR2 is YFSETQ in the germline V gene. The CDR3 here is CASSMGTAGTDTQYF. The CDR3 nucleotides read TGCGCCAGCAGCATGGGGACCGCGGGCACAGATACGCAGTATTTT.

This clonotype came up a few times. This rearrangement joins TRBV4-2 to TRBJ2-1, with D maybe TRBD1 (6 bases). From germline, CDR1 is LGHNA and CDR2 YNFKEQ. The CDR3 has 18 amino acids. V was pared by 2 bases and J by 0 bases, with 17 bases between. The CDR3 sequence is CASSQSGDKISSYNEQFF. The CDR3 DNA reads as TGTGCCAGCAGCCAATCCGGGGACAAGATTAGCTCCTACAATGAGCAGTTCTTC.

This clonotype was found a few times. The rearrangement joins TRBV7-9 to TRBJ1-6, with 10 nucleotides matching TRBD1. CDR1 and CDR2 from the germline V gene are SEHNR and FQNEAQ (reference sequence). The junction had 6 bases not matched to a gene; V was cut back by 5 bases and J by 8 bases. The CDR3 consists of 15 residues. The CDR3 region is CASSTGGTGDSPLHF. DNA for the CDR3: TGTGCCAGCAGCACCGGTGGGACAGGGGATTCACCCCTCCACTTT.

J is TRBJ1-5 and V is TRBV28, with a possible D match to TRBD1 (5 bases). This CDR3 is built from 13 residues. V lost 10 bases and J 5 bases, leaving 15 bases between the germline ends. Germline V CDR1 and CDR2: MDHEN, SYDVKM. As DNA, the CDR3 is TGTGCCATTTCCCGGGACGGCTATCAGCCCCAGCATTTT. Encoded protein: CAISRDGYQPQHF.

The J gene is TRBJ2-3, the V gene TRBV4-2; D is unclear. This CDR3 contains 15 residues. Looked up from germline, CDR1 is LGHNA and CDR2 is YNFKEQ. V lost 1 base, J lost 5 bases, and 13 bases lay in between. The CDR3 nucleotides are TGTGCCAGCAGCCAAGCGGGCGTAGGGAAAGATACGCAGTATTTT. It encodes CASSQAGVGKDTQYF.

The chain employs TRBV20-1 and TRBJ2-7, with 9 bases matching TRBD1. Germline CDR1 is DFQATT and CDR2 is SNEGSKA (reference sequence). The length of the CDR3 is 16 residues. V lost 2 bases to trimming and J lost 6 bases; unmatched junction nucleotides: 14. The CDR3 nucleotides are TGCAGTGCTAGAATACACAGGGGGCCCCGCTCTAGCGAGCAGTACTTC. Protein: CSARIHRGPRSSEQYF.